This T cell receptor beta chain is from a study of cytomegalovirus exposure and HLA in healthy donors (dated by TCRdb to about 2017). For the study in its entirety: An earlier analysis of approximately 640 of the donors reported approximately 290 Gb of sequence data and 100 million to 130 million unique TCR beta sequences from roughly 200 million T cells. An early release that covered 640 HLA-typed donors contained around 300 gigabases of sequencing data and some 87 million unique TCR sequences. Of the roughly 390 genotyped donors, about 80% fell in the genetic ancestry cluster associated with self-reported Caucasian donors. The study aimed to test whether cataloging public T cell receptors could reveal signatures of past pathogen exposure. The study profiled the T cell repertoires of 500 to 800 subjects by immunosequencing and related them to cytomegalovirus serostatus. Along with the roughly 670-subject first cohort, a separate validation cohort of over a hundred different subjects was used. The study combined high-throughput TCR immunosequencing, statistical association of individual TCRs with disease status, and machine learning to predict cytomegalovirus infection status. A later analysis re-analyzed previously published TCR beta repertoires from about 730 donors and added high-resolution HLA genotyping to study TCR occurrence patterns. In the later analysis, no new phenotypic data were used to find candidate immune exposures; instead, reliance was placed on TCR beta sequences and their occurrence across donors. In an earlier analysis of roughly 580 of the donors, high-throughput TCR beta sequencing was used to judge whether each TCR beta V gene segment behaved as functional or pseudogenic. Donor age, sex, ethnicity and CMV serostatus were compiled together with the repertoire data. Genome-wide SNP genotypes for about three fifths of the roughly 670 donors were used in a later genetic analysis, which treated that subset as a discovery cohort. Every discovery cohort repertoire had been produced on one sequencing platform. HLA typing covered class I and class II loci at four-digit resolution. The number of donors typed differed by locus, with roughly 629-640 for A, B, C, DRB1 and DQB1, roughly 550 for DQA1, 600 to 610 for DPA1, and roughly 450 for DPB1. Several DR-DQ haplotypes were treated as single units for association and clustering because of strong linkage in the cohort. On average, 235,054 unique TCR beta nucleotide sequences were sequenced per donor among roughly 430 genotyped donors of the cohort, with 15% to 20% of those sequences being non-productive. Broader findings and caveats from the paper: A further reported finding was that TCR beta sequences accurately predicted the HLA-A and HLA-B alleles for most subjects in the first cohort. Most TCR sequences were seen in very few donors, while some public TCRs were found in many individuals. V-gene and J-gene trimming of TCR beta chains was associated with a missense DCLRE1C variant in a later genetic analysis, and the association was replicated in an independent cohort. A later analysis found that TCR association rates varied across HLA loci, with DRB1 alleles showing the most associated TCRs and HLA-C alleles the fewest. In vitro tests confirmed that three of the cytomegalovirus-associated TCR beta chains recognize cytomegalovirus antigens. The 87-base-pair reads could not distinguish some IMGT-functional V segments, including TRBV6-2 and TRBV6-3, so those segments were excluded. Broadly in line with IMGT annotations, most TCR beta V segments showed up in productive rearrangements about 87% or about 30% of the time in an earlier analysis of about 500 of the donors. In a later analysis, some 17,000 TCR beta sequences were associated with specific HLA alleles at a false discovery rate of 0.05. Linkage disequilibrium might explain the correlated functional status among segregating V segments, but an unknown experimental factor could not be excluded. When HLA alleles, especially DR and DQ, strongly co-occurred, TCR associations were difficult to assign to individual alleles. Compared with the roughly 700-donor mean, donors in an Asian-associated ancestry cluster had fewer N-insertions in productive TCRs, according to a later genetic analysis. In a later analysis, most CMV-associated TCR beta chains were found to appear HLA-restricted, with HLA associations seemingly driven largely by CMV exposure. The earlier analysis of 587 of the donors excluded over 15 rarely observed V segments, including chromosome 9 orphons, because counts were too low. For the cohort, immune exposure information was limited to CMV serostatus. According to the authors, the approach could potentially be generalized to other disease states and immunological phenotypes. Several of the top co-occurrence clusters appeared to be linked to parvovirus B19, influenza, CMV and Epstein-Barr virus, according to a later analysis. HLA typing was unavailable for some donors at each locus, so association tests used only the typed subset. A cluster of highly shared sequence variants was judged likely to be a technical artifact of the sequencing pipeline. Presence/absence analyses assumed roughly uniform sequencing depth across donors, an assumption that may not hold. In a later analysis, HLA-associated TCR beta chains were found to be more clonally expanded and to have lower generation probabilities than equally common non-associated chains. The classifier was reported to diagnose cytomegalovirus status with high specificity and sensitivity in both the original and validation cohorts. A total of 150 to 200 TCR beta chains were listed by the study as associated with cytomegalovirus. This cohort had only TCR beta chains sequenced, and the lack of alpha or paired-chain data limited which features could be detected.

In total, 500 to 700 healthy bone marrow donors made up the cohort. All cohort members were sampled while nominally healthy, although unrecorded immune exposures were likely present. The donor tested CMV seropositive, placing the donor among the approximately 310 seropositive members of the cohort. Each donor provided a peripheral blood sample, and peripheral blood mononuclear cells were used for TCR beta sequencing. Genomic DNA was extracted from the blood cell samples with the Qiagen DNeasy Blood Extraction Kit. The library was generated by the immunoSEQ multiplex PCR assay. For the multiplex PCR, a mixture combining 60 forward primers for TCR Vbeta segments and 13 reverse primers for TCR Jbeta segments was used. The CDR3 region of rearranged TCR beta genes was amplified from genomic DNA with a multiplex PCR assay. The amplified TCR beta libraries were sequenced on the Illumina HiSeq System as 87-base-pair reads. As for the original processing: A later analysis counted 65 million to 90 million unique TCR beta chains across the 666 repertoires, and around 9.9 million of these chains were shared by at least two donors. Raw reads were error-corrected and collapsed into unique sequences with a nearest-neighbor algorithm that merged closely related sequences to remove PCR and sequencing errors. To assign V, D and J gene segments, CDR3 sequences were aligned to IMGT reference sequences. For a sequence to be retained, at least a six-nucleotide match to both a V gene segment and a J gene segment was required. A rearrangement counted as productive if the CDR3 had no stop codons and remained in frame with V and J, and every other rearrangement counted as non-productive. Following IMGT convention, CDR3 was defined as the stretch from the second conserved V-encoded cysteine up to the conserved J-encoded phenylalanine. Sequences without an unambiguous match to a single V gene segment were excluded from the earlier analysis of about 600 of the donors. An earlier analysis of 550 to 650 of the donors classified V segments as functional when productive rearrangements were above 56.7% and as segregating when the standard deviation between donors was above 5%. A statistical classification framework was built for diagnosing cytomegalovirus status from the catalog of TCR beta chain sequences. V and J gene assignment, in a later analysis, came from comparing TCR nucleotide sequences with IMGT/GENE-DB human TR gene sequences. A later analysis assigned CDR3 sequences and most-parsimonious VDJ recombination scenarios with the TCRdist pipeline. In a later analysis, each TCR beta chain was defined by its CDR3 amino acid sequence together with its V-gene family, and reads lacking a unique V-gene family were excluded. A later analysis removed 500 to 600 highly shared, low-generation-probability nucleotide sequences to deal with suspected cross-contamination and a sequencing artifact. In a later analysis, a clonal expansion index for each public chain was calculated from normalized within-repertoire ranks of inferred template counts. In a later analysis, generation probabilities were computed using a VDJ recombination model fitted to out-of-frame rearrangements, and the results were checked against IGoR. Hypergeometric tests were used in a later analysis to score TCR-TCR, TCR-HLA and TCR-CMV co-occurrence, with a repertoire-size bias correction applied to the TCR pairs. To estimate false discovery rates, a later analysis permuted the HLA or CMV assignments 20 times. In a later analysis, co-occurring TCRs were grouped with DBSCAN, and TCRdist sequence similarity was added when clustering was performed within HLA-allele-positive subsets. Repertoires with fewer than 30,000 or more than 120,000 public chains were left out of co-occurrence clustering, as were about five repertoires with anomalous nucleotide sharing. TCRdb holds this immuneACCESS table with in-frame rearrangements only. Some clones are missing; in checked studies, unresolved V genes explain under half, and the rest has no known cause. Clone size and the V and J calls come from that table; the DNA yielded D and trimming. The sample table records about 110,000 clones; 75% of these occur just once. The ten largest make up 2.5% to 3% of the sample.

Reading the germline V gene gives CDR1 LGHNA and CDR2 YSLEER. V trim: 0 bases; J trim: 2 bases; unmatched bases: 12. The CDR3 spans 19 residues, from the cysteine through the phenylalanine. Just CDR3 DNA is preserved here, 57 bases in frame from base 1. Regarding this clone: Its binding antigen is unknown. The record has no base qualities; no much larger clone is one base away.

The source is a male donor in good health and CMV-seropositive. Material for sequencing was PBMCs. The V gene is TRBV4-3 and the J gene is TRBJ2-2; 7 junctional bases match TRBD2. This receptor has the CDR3 CASSQDLVGLADNTGELFF. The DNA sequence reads TGCGCCAGCAGCCAAGATCTTGTGGGGCTAGCGGATAACACCGGGGAGCTGTTTTTT.